The present T cell receptor (beta chain) was sequenced within a study of T cell responses to AZD1222 COVID-19 vaccine. Some second doses came at about 4 weeks and others at about 12 weeks; these were pooled. Sequencing was performed with immunoSEQ multiplex PCR; in TCRdb, only in-frame clones are kept and a portion is missing. Among some 150,000 clones listed, 85% to 90% were seen once. The germline CDR1 and CDR2 sequences are KGHSH and LQKENI. The ends were cut back, 2 bases at V and 7 bases at J, with 6 bases in the middle. The CDR3 totals 13 residues. The clonotype comes from an adult who received the AZD1222 COVID-19 vaccine. The V and J genes are TRBV18 and TRBJ1-6, with D unresolved. The input for sequencing was peripheral blood, taken 28 days after the second AZD1222 dose. The CDR3 reads CASSPTVNSPLHF. The CDR3 DNA sequence: TGTGCCAGCTCACCAACTGTCAATTCACCCCTCCACTTT. Supplemented by reference TRBV18 and TRBJ1-6, the full variable domain reads NAGVMQNPRHLVRRRGQEARLRCSPMKGHSHVYWYRQLPEEGLKFMVYLQKENIIDESGMPKERFSAEFPKEGPSILRIQQVVRGDSAAYFCASSPTVNSPLHFGNGTRLTVT.